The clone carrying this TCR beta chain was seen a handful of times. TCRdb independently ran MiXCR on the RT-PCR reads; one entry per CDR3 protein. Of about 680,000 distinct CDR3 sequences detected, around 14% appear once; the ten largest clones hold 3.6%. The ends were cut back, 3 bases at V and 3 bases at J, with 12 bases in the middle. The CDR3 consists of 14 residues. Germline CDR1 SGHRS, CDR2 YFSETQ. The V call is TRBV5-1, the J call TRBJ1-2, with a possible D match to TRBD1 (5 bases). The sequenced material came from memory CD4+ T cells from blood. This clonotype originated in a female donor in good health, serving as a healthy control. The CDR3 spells CASSSTGFYYGYTF. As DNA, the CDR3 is TGCGCCAGCAGCTCTACAGGTTTCTACTATGGCTACACCTTC.